These T cell receptor beta chains were read from a single sample in a study of T cell responses to AZD1222 COVID-19 vaccine. Data came from immunoSEQ multiplex PCR; TCRdb stores just in-frame clones and leaves some out. In the table there are about 70,000 clones, about nine tenths of which are singletons. The specimen comprised peripheral blood, sampled 28 days after the second AZD1222 dose. These receptors came from an adult who received the AZD1222 COVID-19 vaccine. Each CDR3 is given with its conserved first and last residue. The D gene is left open where the match is weak. Clone size is given for some rows only: seen once, a few or many times, or a class if the clone is expanded.

V gene	J gene	CDR3 length	clone size	D gene	CDR3 DNA	CDR3 protein
TRBV7-9	TRBJ1-4	16	.	.	TGTGCCAGCAGCTTACGGAGGGGAGGGGGTGATGAAAAACTGTTTTTT	CASSLRRGGGDEKLFF
TRBV7-6	TRBJ2-1	16	few	.	TGTGCCAGCAGCCTCGAACCCCCGAGCTCCTACAATGAGCAGTTCTTC	CASSLEPPSSYNEQFF
TRBV10-3	TRBJ2-5	18	.	TRBD2	TGTGCCATCAGTGAGTCGATCGGACTAGCGGGAAACCAAGAGACCCAGTACTTC	CAISESIGLAGNQETQYF
TRBV28	TRBJ1-5	16	few	TRBD1	TGTGCCAGCAGTCAGATCTCCGGGACAGGGAATCAGCCCCAGCATTTT	CASSQISGTGNQPQHF
TRBV6-1	TRBJ1-6	15	.	.	TGTGCCAGCAGTGAAAGGGGCCCTTATAATTCACCCCTCCACTTT	CASSERGPYNSPLHF
TRBV30	TRBJ1-1	12	few	.	TGTGCCTGGGGACAGAAGGACACTGAAGCTTTCTTT	CAWGQKDTEAFF
TRBV5-4	TRBJ2-7	16	once	.	TGTGCCAGCAGCAACCGAGGGGGTAGCTCCCCCTACGAGCAGTACTTC	CASSNRGGSSPYEQYF
TRBV19	TRBJ2-3	15	.	.	TGTGCCAGTAGTACGGGCCTCCCAAGCACAGATACGCAGTATTTT	CASSTGLPSTDTQYF
TRBV12-3/TRBV12-4	TRBJ1-2	12	.	.	TGTGCCAGCACCCCGGACAGAGGCGGCTACACCTTC	CASTPDRGGYTF
TRBV19	TRBJ1-2	16	.	.	TGTGCCAGTACGGGGCAGGGAACCGTAAAGGACTATGGCTACACCTTC	CASTGQGTVKDYGYTF
TRBV6-5	TRBJ1-1	13	once	.	TGTGCCAGCAGAATCAGTTGGGGTCAAGTGGCTTTCTTT	CASRISWGQVAFF
TRBV11-3	TRBJ1-6	15	few	TRBD1	TGTGCCAGCAGCTCGGCGGGACAGCTAAATTCACCCCTCCACTTT	CASSSAGQLNSPLHF
TRBV19	TRBJ1-5	17	.	TRBD1	TGTGCCAGTAGTATAGACAGGGGGCGAGTAAGCAATCAGCCCCAGCATTTT	CASSIDRGRVSNQPQHF
TRBV18	TRBJ2-2	15	.	TRBD1	TGTGCCAGCTCGGACAGACAGGGGAGAACCGGGGAGCTGTTTTTT	CASSDRQGRTGELFF
TRBV9	TRBJ2-7	16	.	TRBD2	TGTGCCAGCAGCGCTAGCGGGGGGGCGTTATTGTACGAGCAGTACTTC	CASSASGGALLYEQYF
TRBV30	TRBJ1-6	15	.	.	TGTGCCTGGACGCGCAAGGGGGGGAAAAATTCACCCCTCCACTTT	CAWTRKGGKNSPLHF
TRBV6-5	TRBJ2-6	16	.	.	TGTGCCAGCAGTTACCGCCAAGGGACTGGGGCCAACGTCCTGACTTTC	CASSYRQGTGANVLTF
TRBV11-3	TRBJ2-7	14	.	TRBD2	TGTGCCAGCAGCTTGGGTAGCGGGAGCTTCGAGCAGTACTTC	CASSLGSGSFEQYF
TRBV5-5	TRBJ2-1	16	.	.	TGTGCCAGCAGCTTGGGACAGCCCACACGGTACAATGAGCAGTTCTTC	CASSLGQPTRYNEQFF
TRBV7-8	TRBJ1-1	15	.	TRBD1	TGTGCCAGCAGCCCGATCACAGGGGCGGGCACTGAAGCTTTCTTT	CASSPITGAGTEAFF
TRBV28	TRBJ1-5	15	.	.	TGTGCCAGCAGTTTTGGGGGGTCCCGAAATCAGCCCCAGCATTTT	CASSFGGSRNQPQHF
TRBV20-1	TRBJ1-6	16	few	.	TGCAGTGCTAGTGCTGCACCGGGACGGTATAATTCACCCCTCCACTTT	CSASAAPGRYNSPLHF
TRBV12-3/TRBV12-4	TRBJ1-2	13	.	.	TGTGCCAGCAGCCGTACTCGTAACTATGGCTACACCTTC	CASSRTRNYGYTF
TRBV24-1	TRBJ2-1	16	once	TRBD1	TGTGCCACCAGTGATCCGGGACAGGGATATTACAATGAGCAGTTCTTC	CATSDPGQGYYNEQFF
TRBV27	TRBJ1-1	13	.	.	TGTGCCAGCAGTTTATTTATCGACACTGAAGCTTTCTTT	CASSLFIDTEAFF
TRBV10-3	TRBJ1-1	14	few	.	TGTGCCATCAGCCCCGGACAGCCGAACACTGAAGCTTTCTTT	CAISPGQPNTEAFF
TRBV5-1	TRBJ1-2	13	.	.	TGCGCCAGCAGCTTAGGAGTCAACTATGGCTACACCTTC	CASSLGVNYGYTF
TRBV9	TRBJ1-1	14	.	.	TGTGCCAGCAGCGTCTTTCAGGGTGTCACTGAAGCTTTCTTT	CASSVFQGVTEAFF
TRBV7-8	TRBJ1-3	16	.	.	TGTGCCAGCAGCCAGGGACGGCAGAGCTCTGGAAACACCATATATTTT	CASSQGRQSSGNTIYF
TRBV4-2	TRBJ1-2	15	.	.	TGTGCCAGCAGCCAAGCATCTGGGGGTAACTATGGCTACACCTTC	CASSQASGGNYGYTF
TRBV5-1	TRBJ1-2	17	.	.	TGCGCCAGCAGCTCGGGTCCTGGCAGCTCCTCGCCCTATGGCTACACCTTC	CASSSGPGSSSPYGYTF